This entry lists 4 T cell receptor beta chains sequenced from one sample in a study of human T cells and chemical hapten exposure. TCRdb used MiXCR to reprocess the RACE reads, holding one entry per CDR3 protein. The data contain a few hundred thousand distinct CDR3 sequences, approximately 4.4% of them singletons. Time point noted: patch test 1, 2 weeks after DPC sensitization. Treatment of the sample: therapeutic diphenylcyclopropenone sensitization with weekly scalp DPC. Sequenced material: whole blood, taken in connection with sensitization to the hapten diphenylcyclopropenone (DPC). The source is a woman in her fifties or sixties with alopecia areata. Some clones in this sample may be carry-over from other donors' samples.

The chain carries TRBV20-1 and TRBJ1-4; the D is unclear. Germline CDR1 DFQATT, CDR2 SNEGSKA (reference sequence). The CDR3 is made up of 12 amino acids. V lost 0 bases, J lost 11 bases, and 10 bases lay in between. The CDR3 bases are TGCAGTGCTAGAGATGTGGCGGGTAAACTGTTTTTT. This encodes CSARDVAGKLFF.

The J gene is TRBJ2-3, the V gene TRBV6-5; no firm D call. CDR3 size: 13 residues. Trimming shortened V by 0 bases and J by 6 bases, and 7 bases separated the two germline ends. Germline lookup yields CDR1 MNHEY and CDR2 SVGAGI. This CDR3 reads CASSYSPQDTQYF. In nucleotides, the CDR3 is TGTGCCAGCAGTTACTCGCCGCAGGATACGCAGTATTTT.

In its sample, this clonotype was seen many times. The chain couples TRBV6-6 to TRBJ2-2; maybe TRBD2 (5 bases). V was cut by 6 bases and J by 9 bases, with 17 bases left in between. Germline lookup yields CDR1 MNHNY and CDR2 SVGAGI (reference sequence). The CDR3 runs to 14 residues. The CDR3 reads CASSSGLTGWELFF. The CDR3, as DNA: TGTGCCAGCAGCTCAGGACTTACCGGCTGGGAGCTGTTTTTT.

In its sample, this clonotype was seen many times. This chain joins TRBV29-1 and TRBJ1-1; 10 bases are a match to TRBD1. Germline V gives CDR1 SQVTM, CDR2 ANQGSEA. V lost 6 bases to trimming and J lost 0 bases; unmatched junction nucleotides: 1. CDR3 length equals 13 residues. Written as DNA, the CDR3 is TGCAGCGTGGGACAGGGGCTGAACACTGAAGCTTTCTTT. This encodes CSVGQGLNTEAFF.